The 7 T cell receptor beta chains listed next were all sequenced from one sample in a study of blood T cell repertoires in COVID-19. Clones were read by immunoSEQ multiplex PCR, and TCRdb kept only the in-frame ones, dropping some. Of 95,000 to 110,000 clones in the sample, 88% were seen once. Sequencing used peripheral blood. These receptors were collected from a man aged 50 to 60 with active or convalescent COVID-19.

The rearrangement uses TRBV14 and TRBJ2-7, with TRBD2 matching 10 bases. In germline, CDR1 is SGHDN, CDR2 FVKESK. The CDR3 has 14 amino acids. With 1 base clipped from V and 6 bases from J, the junction kept 3 bases outside the gene matches. CDR3 nucleotide sequence: TGTGCCAGCAGCCAAGTCCTAGCGGGGGCCGAGCAGTACTTC. It codes for CASSQVLAGAEQYF.

This clone was found once. The V gene is TRBV6-5, the J gene TRBJ2-1; 8 bases agree with TRBD2. The CDR3 is made up of 16 amino acids. After removal of 2 bases from V and 7 bases from J, the junction contained 10 bases not matched to a gene. Germline values: CDR1 MNHEY, CDR2 SVGAGI. The CDR3 loop is CASSYRGAGGSNEQFF. The CDR3 bases are TGTGCCAGCAGTTACCGCGGCGCGGGAGGTTCTAATGAGCAGTTCTTC.

The V call is TRBV20-1, the J call TRBJ2-7; 10 bases fit TRBD2. The CDR3 covers 15 residues. V lost 3 bases and J lost 2; bases outside the gene matches: 7. Germline V gene sequence: CDR1 DFQATT, CDR2 SNEGSKA (reference sequence). The CDR3 bases are TGCAGTGCTAGTGACCCGCTAGCGGGGGCCTACGAGCAGTACTTC. Protein sequence: CSASDPLAGAYEQYF.

The V and J genes are TRBV19 and TRBJ1-1; D unresolved. Trimming left V 6 bases short and J 2 bases short, with 13 bases between. Germline values: CDR1 LNHDA, CDR2 SQIVND (reference sequence). The CDR3 consists of 14 residues. The CDR3 bases are TGTGCCAGTAGAGTCGGGTCACCCAACACTGAAGCTTTCTTT. Translation gives CASRVGSPNTEAFF.

This clone appeared once. The rearrangement joins TRBV6-5 to TRBJ2-6; D remains unclear. Germline V gene lookup returns CDR1 MNHEY and CDR2 SVGAGI. The CDR3 is made up of 15 amino acids. V gave up 1 base and J gave up 0 bases, with 4 bases separating them. The CDR3 region has the DNA TGTGCCAGCAGTTACTTCCACTCTGGGGCCAACGTCCTGACTTTC. This sequence encodes CASSYFHSGANVLTF.

The chain carries TRBV23-1 and TRBJ2-6, with D perhaps TRBD1 (5 bases). TRBV23-1 is treated as an ORF (open reading frame) with a function not yet certain. This CDR3 contains 17 residues. V lost 4 bases and J 0 bases, leaving 13 bases between the germline ends. Here the CDR3 DNA reads TGCGCCAGCAGTCTGCCAGGACAACTCTCTGGGGCCAACGTCCTGACTTTC. It yields the protein CASSLPGQLSGANVLTF.

CDR3 amino acids: CASSFEMNTEAFF. The CDR3 bases are TGTGCCAGCAGCTTTGAGATGAACACTGAAGCTTTCTTT. The chain links TRBV11-3 to TRBJ1-1; D uncertain. The CDR3 spans 13 residues. Looked up from germline, CDR1 is SGHNT and CDR2 is YENEEA. Trimming shortened V by 3 bases and J by 0 bases, and 5 bases separated the two germline ends.